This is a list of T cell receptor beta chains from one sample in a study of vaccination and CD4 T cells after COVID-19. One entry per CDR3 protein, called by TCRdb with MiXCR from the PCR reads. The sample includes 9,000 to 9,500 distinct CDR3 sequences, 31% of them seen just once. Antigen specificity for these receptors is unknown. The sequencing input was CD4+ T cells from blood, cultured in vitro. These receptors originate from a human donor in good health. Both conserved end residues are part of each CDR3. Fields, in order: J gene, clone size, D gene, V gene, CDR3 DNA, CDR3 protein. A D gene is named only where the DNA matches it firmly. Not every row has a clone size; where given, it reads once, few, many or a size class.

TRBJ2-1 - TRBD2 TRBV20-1 TGCAGTGCTAGGGGGGCTAGCGGGAGTTCCTACAATGAGCAGTTCTTC CSARGASGSSYNEQFF
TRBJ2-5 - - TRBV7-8 TGTGCCAGCAGCCTAAGGCCGACAGATTCCACTGAGACCCAGTACTTC CASSLRPTDSTETQYF
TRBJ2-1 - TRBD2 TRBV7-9 TGTGCCAGCAGCTTCTCCCGGACTAGCGGGACGTTGAGCTCCTACAATGAGCAGTTCTTC CASSFSRTSGTLSSYNEQFF
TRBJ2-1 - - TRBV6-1 TGTGCCAGCAGTGAGAGGCGGGAAGAGCAGTTCTTC CASSERREEQFF
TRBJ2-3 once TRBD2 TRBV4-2 TGTGCCAGCAGCCAAGCGAGCGGGAGGGGGGCAGATACGCAGTATTTT CASSQASGRGADTQYF
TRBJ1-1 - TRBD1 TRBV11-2 TGTGCCAGCAGCTCTACTCTGACAGGGATGAACACTGAAGCTTTCTTT CASSSTLTGMNTEAFF
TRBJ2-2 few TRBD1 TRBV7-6 TGTGCCAGCAGCCCAACAGCCCAGGGGGCGAGTTGGGCCGGGGAGCTGTTTTTT CASSPTAQGASWAGELFF
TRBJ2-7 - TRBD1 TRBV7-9 TGTGCCAGCAGCCAGTACAGGGGCCCGGCATACGAGCAGTACTTC CASSQYRGPAYEQYF
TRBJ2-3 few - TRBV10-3 TGTGCCATCGGAGAGCCCGGCACAGATACGCAGTATTTT CAIGEPGTDTQYF
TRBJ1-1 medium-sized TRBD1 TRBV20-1 TGCAGTGCCCGAGGACAGGGCCGCGGGCCAGCTTTCTTT CSARGQGRGPAFF
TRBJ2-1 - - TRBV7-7 TGTGCTAGCTCTATGGACGGTGGAGATGAGCAGTTCTTC CASSMDGGDEQFF
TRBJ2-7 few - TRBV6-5 TGTGCCAGCAGTTACGGCAGGGGTGTCTACGAGCAGTACTTC CASSYGRGVYEQYF
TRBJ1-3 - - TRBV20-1 TGCAGTGCTAGTCCGGGTCGTCTCGGAAACACCATATATTTT CSASPGRLGNTIYF
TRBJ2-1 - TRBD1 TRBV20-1 TGCAGTGCCGAGTACAGGGGGCATAAAAATGAGCAGTTCTTC CSAEYRGHKNEQFF
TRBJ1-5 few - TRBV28 TGTGCCAGCAGTCCCCATCGGGGAAGCAATCAGCCCCAGCATTTT CASSPHRGSNQPQHF
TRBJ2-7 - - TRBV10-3 TGTGCCATCAGGAGGACAGCCAGTTCTTCCTACGAGCAGTACTTC CAIRRTASSSYEQYF
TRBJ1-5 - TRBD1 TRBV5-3 TGTGCCAGAAGCTTGGGGTACCGGGACAGGAGGTCGAATCAGCCCCAGCATTTT CARSLGYRDRRSNQPQHF
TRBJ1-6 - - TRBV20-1 TGCAGTGCGACTAAACGCCAGGGTGAAAATTCACCCCTCCACTTT CSATKRQGENSPLHF
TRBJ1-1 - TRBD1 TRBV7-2 TGTGCCAGCAGCCCGGGGACAGCGAACACTGAAGCTTTCTTT CASSPGTANTEAFF
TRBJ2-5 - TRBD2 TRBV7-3 TGTGCCAGCAGCTCAGGGACTAGCGGAGAGACCCAGTACTTC CASSSGTSGETQYF
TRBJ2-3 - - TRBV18 TGTGCCAGCTCAGGACAGCCGGGAACAGATACGCAGTATTTT CASSGQPGTDTQYF
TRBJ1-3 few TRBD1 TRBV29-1 TGCAGCGTTGGACAGGGGAGGGGAAACACCATATATTTT CSVGQGRGNTIYF
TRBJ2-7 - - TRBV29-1 TGCAGCGGACGCACCTCCTACGAGCAGTACTTC CSGRTSYEQYF
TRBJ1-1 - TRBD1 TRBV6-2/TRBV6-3 TGTGCCAGCACCTGGGGACAGGGGGCCGGGGACACTGAAGCTTTCTTT CASTWGQGAGDTEAFF
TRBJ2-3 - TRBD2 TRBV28 TGTGCCAGCACCCAAGCGGGAGGGGCGCGGGATACGCAGTATTTT CASTQAGGARDTQYF
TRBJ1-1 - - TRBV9 TGTGCCAGCAGCCTTGGATCCACCCTCATGAACACTGAAGCTTTCTTT CASSLGSTLMNTEAFF
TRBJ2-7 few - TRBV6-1 TGTGCCAGCAAAACCGGGACCCACGGTGCCTACGAGCAGTACTTC CASKTGTHGAYEQYF
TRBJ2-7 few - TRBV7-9 TGTGCCAGCAGCTTATACGGGAACCCCTACGAGCAGTACTTC CASSLYGNPYEQYF
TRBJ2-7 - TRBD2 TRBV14 TGTGCCAGCAGCGACGGACTAGCGGGACTGCAGTACTTC CASSDGLAGLQYF
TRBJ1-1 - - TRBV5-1 TGCGCCAGCTCTCAGGGCTTGAACACTGAAGCTTTCTTT CASSQGLNTEAFF
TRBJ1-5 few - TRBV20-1 TGCAGTGTCGGGGGTTACAGCAATCAGCCCCAGCATTTT CSVGGYSNQPQHF
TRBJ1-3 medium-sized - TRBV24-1 TGTGCCACCAGTGATTGGAAGGGGCAGCGCTTCTCTGGAAACACCATATATTTT CATSDWKGQRFSGNTIYF
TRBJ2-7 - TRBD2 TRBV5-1 TGCGCCAGCAGCCAGACTAGCGGGTGGGACGAGCAGTACTTC CASSQTSGWDEQYF
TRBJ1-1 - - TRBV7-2 TGTGCCAGCAGCACCCGGACAAACGGAAAAGCTTTCTTT CASSTRTNGKAFF
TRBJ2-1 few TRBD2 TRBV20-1 TGCAGTGCTAGAGATCTAGCGGGCAATGAGCAGTTCTTC CSARDLAGNEQFF
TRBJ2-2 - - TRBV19 TGTGCCAGTACCCCTTGGCAGGCCGGGGAGCTGTTTTTT CASTPWQAGELFF
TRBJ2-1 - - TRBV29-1 TGCAGCGTTGGGAATATTGCGAGCTCCTACAATGAGCAGTTCTTC CSVGNIASSYNEQFF